This T cell receptor beta chain comes out of a study of shared clonotypes between healthy human individuals. Once extracted for a subset, genomic DNA was divided evenly among several immunoSEQ plates. Methods used by the authors: Without quality scores, immunoSEQ junctional reads could not be filtered like full-length reads. Here immunoSEQ multiplex PCR was the method, and the copy in TCRdb shows in-frame clones only, minus some. That table is the source of V, J and clone size, and D and trimming were worked out from the DNA. The repertoire holds some 700,000 clones, with roughly 87% as singletons. Study-wide results and caveats: Rarefaction showed that sequencing of sorted subsets was incomplete (despite large depth).

About this clone itself: The antigen remains unidentified.

The V gene end was trimmed by 5 bases and the J gene end by 5 bases; junction bases not matched to a gene: 10. This CDR3 has 15 residues. Germline assignment: CDR1 PRHDT and CDR2 FYEKMQ (reference sequence). The receptor comes from a man younger than 35 in good health. Some clones in this sample may be carry-over from other donors' samples. The chain uses TRBV13 and TRBJ2-7; 9 bases are shared with TRBD1. Sequenced sample: memory CD8+ T cells from PBMCs. Subset defined: CD45RO+ cells pooled with CCR7-negative TemRA cells. CDR3 loop: CASSHDRGRLDEQYF. The CDR3 DNA follows: TGTGCCAGCAGCCACGACAGGGGGAGATTAGACGAGCAGTACTTC.